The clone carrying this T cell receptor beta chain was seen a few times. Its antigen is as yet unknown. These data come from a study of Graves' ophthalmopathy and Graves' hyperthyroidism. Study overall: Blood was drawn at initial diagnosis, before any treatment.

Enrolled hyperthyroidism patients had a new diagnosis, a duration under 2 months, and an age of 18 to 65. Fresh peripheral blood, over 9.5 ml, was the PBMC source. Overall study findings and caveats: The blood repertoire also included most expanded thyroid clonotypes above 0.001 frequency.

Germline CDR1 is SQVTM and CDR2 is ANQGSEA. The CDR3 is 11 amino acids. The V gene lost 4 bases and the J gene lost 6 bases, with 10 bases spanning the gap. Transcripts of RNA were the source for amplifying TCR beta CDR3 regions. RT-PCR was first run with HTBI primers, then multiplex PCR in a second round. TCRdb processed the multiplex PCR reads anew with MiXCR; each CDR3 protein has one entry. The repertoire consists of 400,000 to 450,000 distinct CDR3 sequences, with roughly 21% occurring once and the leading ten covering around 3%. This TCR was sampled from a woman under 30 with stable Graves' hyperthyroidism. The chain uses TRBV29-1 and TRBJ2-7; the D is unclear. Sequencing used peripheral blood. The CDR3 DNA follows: TGCAGCGTTGTGACTCATGGCGAGCAGTACTTC. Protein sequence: CSVVTHGEQYF.